The 16 T cell receptor beta chains listed next were all sequenced from one sample in a study of CD8+ T cells in alopecia areata. As for treatment: oral pan-JAK inhibitor, 5-10 mg twice daily. RNA, once extracted, was reverse transcribed into cDNA for use as the sequencing template. The protocol was immunoSEQ multiplex PCR, while the TCRdb copy is restricted to in-frame clones and leaves out a portion. The data show some 190,000 clones, approximately 56% seen once. The input for sequencing was CD4+ T cells sorted from blood, taken at week 4, from a patient treated with tofacitinib. The receptors were gathered from a human donor with alopecia areata.

V is TRBV5-6 and J is TRBJ2-5; TRBD2 might be the D (7 bases). V dropped 3 bases and J dropped 5 bases, with 23 bases sitting between them. The germline V gene encodes CDR1 SGHDT and CDR2 YYEEEE. The CDR3 has 17 amino acids. CDR3 sequence: CASSSVRGGPRTETQYF. For the CDR3, the DNA is TGTGCCAGCAGCTCTGTCAGGGGAGGGCCTAGGACCGAGACCCAGTACTTC.

This sequence joins TRBV6-1 and TRBJ1-3; no clear D gene. The CDR3 runs 15 residues. Trimming pared 5 bases from V and 6 bases from J, leaving 17 bases between. Germline CDR1 is MNHNS and CDR2 is SASEGT. The CDR3 DNA follows: TGTGCCAGCAGTTTTCCGGGTATACATGAAAACACCATATATTTT. Translating gives CASSFPGIHENTIYF.

The chain recombines TRBV2 with TRBJ2-3; D ambiguous. V was clipped by 3 bases and J by 2 bases, with 12 bases between them. Per the germline V gene, CDR1 is SNHLY and CDR2 is FYNNEI. This CDR3 is built from 15 residues. DNA for the CDR3: TGTGCCAGCAGTGAGTCAATGACCCCCACAGATACGCAGTATTTT. Protein sequence: CASSESMTPTDTQYF.

This clone was seen a handful of times. The chain carries TRBV9 and TRBJ2-7, with 8 bases that match TRBD2. J was trimmed by 9 bases and V by 4 bases; bases with no gene match: 21. Germline V CDR1 and CDR2: SGDLS, YYNGEE. The CDR3 loop spans 17 amino acids. The CDR3 DNA sequence: TGTGCCAGCAGCCCGCGACCCCTTCTGCTGGCGGGAGGCGGGCAGTACTTC. Its protein product is CASSPRPLLLAGGGQYF.

The CDR3 reads CASSLPPYNEQFF. CDR3 DNA: TGTGCCAGCAGCCTGCCCCCTTACAATGAGCAGTTCTTC. The chain uses TRBV7-2 and TRBJ2-1; D is unclear. With 5 bases removed from V and 4 bases from J, the gap between germline ends came to 9 bases. Germline assignment: CDR1 SGHTA and CDR2 FQGNSA. The CDR3 totals 13 residues.

The V and J genes are TRBV9 and TRBJ2-5; 9 bases match TRBD1. Germline CDR1 is SGDLS and CDR2 is YYNGEE. V lost 3 bases, J lost 5 bases, and 8 bases stayed unmatched. CDR3 length: 15 amino acids. This CDR3 reads CASSAPGTGRETQYF. In nucleotides, the CDR3 is TGTGCCAGCAGCGCACCCGGGACAGGGAGGGAGACCCAGTACTTC.

This chain uses TRBV30 with TRBJ2-7; 8 nucleotides agree with TRBD2. V lost 4 bases and J lost 3; bases outside the gene matches: 11. The CDR3 totals 15 residues. Germline loops: CDR1 GTSNPN, CDR2 SVGIG (reference sequence). CDR3 sequence: CAWNQDGRGVYEQYF. The CDR3 region has the DNA TGTGCCTGGAACCAAGACGGGAGGGGAGTCTACGAGCAGTACTTC.

The V gene is TRBV5-1, the J gene TRBJ1-1, with D possibly TRBD1 on 5 matching bases. With 2 bases removed from V and 4 bases from J, the gap between germline ends came to 9 bases. In germline, CDR1 is SGHRS, CDR2 YFSETQ. The CDR3 is 13 amino acids. In nucleotides, the CDR3 is TGCGCCAGCAGCTTCCTGACAGCCACTGAAGCTTTCTTT. As protein: CASSFLTATEAFF.

The J gene is TRBJ2-5, the V gene TRBV14, with a possible D match to TRBD1 (5 bases). The CDR3 covers 15 residues. Between the trimmed V and J ends, which lost 2 bases and 7 bases, there was a span of 17 bases. CDR1 is SGHDN, CDR2 FVKESK, per germline. The DNA of the CDR3 is TGTGCCAGCAGCCAACTAGACAGCCTCAAGGGGACCCAGTACTTC. Encoded protein: CASSQLDSLKGTQYF. The whole variable domain, remainder taken from reference TRBV14 and TRBJ2-5, is EAGVTQFPSHSVIEKGQTVTLRCDPISGHDNLYWYRRVMGKEIKFLLHFVKESKQDESGMPNNRFLAERTGGTYSTLKVQPAELEDSGVYFCASSQLDSLKGTQYFGPGTRLLVL.

This rearrangement joins TRBV14 to TRBJ2-1; D not resolved. V dropped 2 bases and J dropped 2 bases, with 13 bases sitting between them. The CDR3 length is 16 residues. Germline assignment: CDR1 SGHDN and CDR2 FVKESK. CDR3: CASSQRREIAYNEQFF. As DNA, the CDR3 is TGTGCCAGCAGCCAACGGCGAGAGATCGCCTACAATGAGCAGTTCTTC.

This chain joins TRBV30 and TRBJ2-7; 9 bases map to TRBD2. The CDR3 is 13 amino acids. Germline trimming cut 1 base from V and 3 bases from J; bases unmatched to any gene: 1. Per germline, CDR1 GTSNPN and CDR2 SVGIG (reference sequence). The CDR3, as DNA: TGTGCCTGGAGTGGACTAGCGGTCTACGAGCAGTACTTC. As protein: CAWSGLAVYEQYF.

This chain uses TRBV28 with TRBJ2-7; tentative D call: TRBD2 (6 bases). CDR3 length: 16 residues. CDR1 is MDHEN and CDR2 is SYDVKM in the germline V gene. The germline V and J ends were trimmed by 5 bases and 1 base, with 18 bases remaining between them. Here the CDR3 reads CASSPAGAGRSYEQYF. The CDR3 nucleotides read TGTGCCAGCAGTCCCGCCGGGGCAGGGAGGTCCTACGAGCAGTACTTC.

This chain joins TRBV6-6 and TRBJ2-7; D perhaps matches TRBD1 (6 bases). The ends were cut back, 5 bases at V and 4 bases at J, with 9 bases in the middle. This CDR3 region has 12 residues. The germline gives CDR1 MNHNY, CDR2 SVGAGI (reference sequence). The CDR3 nucleotides are TGTGCCAGCAGTGGGGGCCCTTACGAGCAGTACTTC. It specifies CASSGGPYEQYF.

The chain carries TRBV6-5 and TRBJ2-7; D may match TRBD1 or TRBD2 (7 bases each). Germline lookup yields CDR1 MNHEY and CDR2 SVGAGI. This CDR3 spans 13 amino acids. Between the trimmed V and J ends, which lost 7 bases and 3 bases, there was a span of 13 bases. CDR3 nucleotides: TGTGCCAGCACCCCAGGGGGGGTCTACGAGCAGTACTTC. This translates into CASTPGGVYEQYF.

J is TRBJ1-4 and V is TRBV27; no clear D gene. This CDR3 is built from 13 residues. Trimming took off 4 bases at V and 8 bases at J, with 11 bases between the two ends. Germline lookup yields CDR1 MNHEY and CDR2 SMNVEV (reference sequence). The DNA of the CDR3 is TGTGCCAGCAGTTACCGGGAAGGCGAAAAACTGTTTTTT. It specifies CASSYREGEKLFF.

There are a few counts of this clone. V is TRBV4-2 and J is TRBJ1-6; no firm D call. V lost 1 base and J 9 bases, leaving 16 bases between the germline ends. CDR1 and CDR2 (germline): LGHNA, YNFKEQ. This CDR3 has 16 amino acids. This CDR3 reads CASSQGGLVRGSPLHF. CDR3 nucleotides: TGTGCCAGCAGCCAAGGGGGTCTCGTTCGAGGTTCACCCCTCCACTTT.